The subject of this entry is one TCR beta chain. These data come from a study of blood T cell repertoires in COVID-19. Study details: Whether acute or convalescent, the COVID-19 samples came from the United States, Italy and Spain. In each case, the material was cDNA or gDNA derived from T cells, B-cell-depleted T cells, or PBMCs.

CDR3 size: 14 residues. Trimming removed 7 bases at V and 2 bases at J, with 14 bases between. The germline CDR1 and CDR2 sequences are SGDLS and YYNGEE. Authors' analysis steps: The authors estimated nucleated cell counts from reference gene primer amplification. Clones were read by immunoSEQ multiplex PCR, and TCRdb kept only the in-frame ones, dropping some. The DNA gave D and trimming, while V, J and clone size come from that table. This table holds about 190,000 clones, 90% found once. V and J are TRBV9 and TRBJ2-3; D is possibly TRBD1 (6 bases). The source material was peripheral blood. The TCR was taken from a man aged 45-65 years with acute or convalescent COVID-19. The CDR3 bases are TGTGCCAGCGGGGACATAATTAACACAGATACGCAGTATTTT. This sequence encodes CASGDIINTDTQYF.